Listed below are T cell receptor beta chains from one sample, sequenced in a study of cytomegalovirus exposure and HLA in healthy donors. Clones were sequenced by immunoSEQ multiplex PCR, and TCRdb holds only the in-frame ones, with some missing. The sample includes around 65,000 clones, approximately 82% of them seen just once. The sequencing input was PBMCs. All receptors come from a girl aged 5-17 years in good health and CMV-seropositive. Each CDR3 is given without its conserved first and last residue. Clone size is stated in some rows and not others, as once, few, many or a class when expanded.

>-|11|TRBV28
ASSLGPNRSQH
>-|13|TRBV9
ASSVEDRRRYTQY
>once|12|TRBV7-2
ASSFFGPGQPQH
>-|13|TRBV7-8
ASSLGGASSYEQY
>-|12|TRBV6-5
ASWRGGGLYEQY
>once|14|TRBV5-8
ASSLVGGAGANVLT
>few|10|TRBV30
AWSVVGTEAF
>-|12|TRBV9
ASSVGTGGYGYT
>-|14|TRBV7-6
ASSLLGGSFTDTQY
>-|13|TRBV5-1
ASSLALPGYNEQF
>few|9|TRBV6-5
ASSTTVEAF
>-|9|TRBV10-1
ATGGVLGQY
>once|12|TRBV28
ATTPGTGVNGYT
>once|13|TRBV2
ASSGGRRENYGYT
>few|14|TRBV4-1
ASSQAQGLTNEKLF
>-|12|TRBV2
ASRRDRSQETQY
>-|12|TRBV5-1
ASSLGQGSDEQY
>-|13|TRBV4-1
ASSRPGTGSYEQY
>-|12|TRBV5-4
ASSQDSQYQPQH
>-|11|TRBV29-1
SVAMRGPDEQF
>-|11|TRBV19
ATSGTFFYEQY
>-|13|TRBV10-3
AIRKTESSYNEQF
>-|13|TRBV30
AWSMARAAGSPLH
>-|12|TRBV30
AWRSWEGSREAF
>-|11|TRBV27
ASRYSSNQPQH
>-|12|TRBV18
ASFIQGAADTQY
>-|13|TRBV6-1
ASRGPGPLNQPQH
>-|12|TRBV29-1
SVESARGLNGYT
>-|12|TRBV2
ASTYADSPYEQY
>-|13|TRBV4-3
ASSQGQGGWETQY
>few|12|TRBV9
ASSATGGYEKLF
>-|11|TRBV28
ASSLRGNYGYT
>once|20|TRBV21-1
ASSKEWDVPDVRDSMNTEAF
>-|12|TRBV4-1
ASSQGAVGTSYT
>-|13|TRBV4-3
ASSQGLAGGYEQY
>-|13|TRBV29-1
SVGGRTGITGELF
>few|13|TRBV4-1
ASSQVDRGTGELF
>-|11|TRBV18
ASSPPQGPEAF
>-|11|TRBV7-9
ASSPTGSYEQY
>few|8|TRBV29-1
SVMGTPLL
>-|13|TRBV5-4
ASSFGLNRGDGYT
>-|16|TRBV5-5
ASSLFRGAGQGARGYT
>-|11|TRBV27
ASRETGSPLGY
>few|14|TRBV4-1
ASSQGTGTGANVLT
>-|9|TRBV30
AWSVRDTQY
>-|13|TRBV6-4
ASSELAGDLGEQF
>-|12|TRBV4-1
ASSQPLAGNEQF
>-|12|TRBV29-1
SVAPRGPGYGYT
>-|12|TRBV29-1
SVATTGSTDTQY
>-|15|TRBV5-4
ASSRPAGTSNPYEQY
>-|11|TRBV29-1
SVSGTEPYEQY
>few|13|TRBV2
ASRRRTGAPYEQY